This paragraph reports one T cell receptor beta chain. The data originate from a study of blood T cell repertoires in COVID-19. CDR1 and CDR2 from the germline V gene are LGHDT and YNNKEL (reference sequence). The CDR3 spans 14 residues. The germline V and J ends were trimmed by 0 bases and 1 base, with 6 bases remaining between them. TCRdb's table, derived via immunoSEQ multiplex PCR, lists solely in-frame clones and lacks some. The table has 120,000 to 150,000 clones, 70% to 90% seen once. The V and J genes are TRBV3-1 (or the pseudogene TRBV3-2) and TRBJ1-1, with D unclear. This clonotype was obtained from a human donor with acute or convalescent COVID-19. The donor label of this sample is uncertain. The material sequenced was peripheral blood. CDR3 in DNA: TGTGCCAGCAGCCAAGATCTGTGGAACACTGAAGCTTTCTTT. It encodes CASSQDLWNTEAFF.